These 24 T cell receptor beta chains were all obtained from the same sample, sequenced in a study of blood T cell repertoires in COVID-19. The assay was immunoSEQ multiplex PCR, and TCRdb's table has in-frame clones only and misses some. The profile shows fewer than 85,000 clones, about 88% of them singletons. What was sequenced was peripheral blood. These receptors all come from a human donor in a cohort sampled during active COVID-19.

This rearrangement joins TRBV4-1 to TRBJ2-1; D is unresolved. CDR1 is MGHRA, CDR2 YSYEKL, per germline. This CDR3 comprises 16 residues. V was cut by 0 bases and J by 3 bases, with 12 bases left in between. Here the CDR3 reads CASSQDPVSSYNEQFF. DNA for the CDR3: TGCGCCAGCAGCCAAGACCCCGTTAGCAGCTACAATGAGCAGTTCTTC.

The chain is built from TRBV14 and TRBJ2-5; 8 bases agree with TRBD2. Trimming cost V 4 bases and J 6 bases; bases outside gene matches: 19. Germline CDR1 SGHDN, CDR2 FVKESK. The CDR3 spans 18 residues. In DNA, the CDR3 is TGTGCCAGCAGCCTTACTAGCGGCCCCAAATTCCGGGGGAAGACCCAGTACTTC. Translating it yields CASSLTSGPKFRGKTQYF.

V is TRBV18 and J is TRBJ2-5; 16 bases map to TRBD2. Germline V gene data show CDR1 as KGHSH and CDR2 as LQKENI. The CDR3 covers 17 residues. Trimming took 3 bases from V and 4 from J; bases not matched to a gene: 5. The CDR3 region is CASSPGTSGGARETQYF. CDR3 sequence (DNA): TGTGCCAGCTCACCCGGGACTAGCGGGGGGGCTCGAGAGACCCAGTACTTC.

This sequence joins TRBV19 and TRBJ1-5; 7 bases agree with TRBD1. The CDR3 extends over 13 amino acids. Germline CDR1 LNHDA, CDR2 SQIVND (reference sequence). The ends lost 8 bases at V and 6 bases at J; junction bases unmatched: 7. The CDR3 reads CASSLPGGQPQHF. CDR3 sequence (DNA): TGTGCCAGTTCTCTTCCAGGGGGTCAGCCCCAGCATTTT.

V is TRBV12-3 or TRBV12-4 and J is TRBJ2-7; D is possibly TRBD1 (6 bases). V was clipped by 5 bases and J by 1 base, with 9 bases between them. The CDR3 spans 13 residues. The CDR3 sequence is CASSNRVSYEQYF. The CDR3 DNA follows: TGTGCCAGCAGTAACAGGGTTTCCTACGAGCAGTACTTC.

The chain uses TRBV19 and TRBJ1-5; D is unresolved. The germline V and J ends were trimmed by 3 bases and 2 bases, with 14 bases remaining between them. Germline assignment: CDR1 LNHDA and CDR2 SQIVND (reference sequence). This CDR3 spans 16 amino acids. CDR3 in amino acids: CASSISRVRGNQPQHF. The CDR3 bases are TGTGCCAGTAGTATTTCGAGGGTGAGGGGCAATCAGCCCCAGCATTTT.

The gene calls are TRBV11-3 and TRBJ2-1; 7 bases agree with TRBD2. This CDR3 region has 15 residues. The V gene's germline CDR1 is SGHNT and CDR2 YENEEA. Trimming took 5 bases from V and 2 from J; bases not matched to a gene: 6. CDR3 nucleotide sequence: TGTGCCAGCAGCCGCCGGGAGGACACCTACAATGAGCAGTTCTTC. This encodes CASSRREDTYNEQFF. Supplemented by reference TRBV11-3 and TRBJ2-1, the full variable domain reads EAGVVQSPRYKIIEKKQPVAFWCNPISGHNTLYWYLQNLGQGPELLIRYENEEAVDDSQLPKDRFSAERLKGVDSTLKIQPAELGDSAVYLCASSRREDTYNEQFFGPGTRLTVL.

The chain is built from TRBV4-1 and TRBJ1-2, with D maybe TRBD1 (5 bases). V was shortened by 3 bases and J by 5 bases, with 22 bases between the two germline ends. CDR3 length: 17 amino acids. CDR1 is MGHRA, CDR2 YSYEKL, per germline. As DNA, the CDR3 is TGCGCCAGCAGCCACACCGGACACCAGGGTACCAAGTATGGCTACACCTTC. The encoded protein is CASSHTGHQGTKYGYTF.

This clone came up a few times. CDR3 coding DNA: TGTGCCAGCAGCCCCGGACTTAACTATGGCTACACCTTC. It specifies CASSPGLNYGYTF. The V call is TRBV14, the J call TRBJ1-2, with D hard to call. CDR3 size: 13 residues. CDR1 and CDR2 from the germline V gene are SGHDN and FVKESK. Deletions cut 4 bases from V and 1 base from J, with 7 bases between. Using reference TRBV14 and TRBJ1-2 for the parts outside the CDR3, the full variable domain is EAGVTQFPSHSVIEKGQTVTLRCDPISGHDNLYWYRRVMGKEIKFLLHFVKESKQDESGMPNNRFLAERTGGTYSTLKVQPAELEDSGVYFCASSPGLNYGYTFGSGTRLTVV.

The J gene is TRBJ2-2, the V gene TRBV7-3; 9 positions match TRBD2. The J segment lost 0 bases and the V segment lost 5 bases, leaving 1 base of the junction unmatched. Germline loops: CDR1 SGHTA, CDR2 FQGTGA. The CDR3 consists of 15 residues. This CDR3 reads CASSLAGPNTGELFF. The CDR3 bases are TGTGCCAGCAGCCTAGCGGGGCCGAACACCGGGGAGCTGTTTTTT.

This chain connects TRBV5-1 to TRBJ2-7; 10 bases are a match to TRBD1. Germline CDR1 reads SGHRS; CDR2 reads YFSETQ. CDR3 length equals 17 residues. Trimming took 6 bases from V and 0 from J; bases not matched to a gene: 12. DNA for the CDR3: TGCGCCAGCACCTGGGGAGGGGGGACAGGGGACTCCTACGAGCAGTACTTC. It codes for CASTWGGGTGDSYEQYF.

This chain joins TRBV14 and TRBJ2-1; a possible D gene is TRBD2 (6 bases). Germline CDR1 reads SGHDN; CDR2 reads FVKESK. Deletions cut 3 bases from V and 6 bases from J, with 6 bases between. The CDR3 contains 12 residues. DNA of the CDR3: TGTGCCAGCAGCCACGGGGGCAATGAGCAGTTCTTC. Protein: CASSHGGNEQFF.

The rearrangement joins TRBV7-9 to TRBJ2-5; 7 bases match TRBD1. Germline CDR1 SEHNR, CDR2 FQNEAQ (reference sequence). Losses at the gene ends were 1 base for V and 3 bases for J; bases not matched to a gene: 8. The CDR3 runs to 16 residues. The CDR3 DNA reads TGTGCCAGCAGCTTAGATGAGGGGGCGAAGAAAGAGACCCAGTACTTC. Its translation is CASSLDEGAKKETQYF.

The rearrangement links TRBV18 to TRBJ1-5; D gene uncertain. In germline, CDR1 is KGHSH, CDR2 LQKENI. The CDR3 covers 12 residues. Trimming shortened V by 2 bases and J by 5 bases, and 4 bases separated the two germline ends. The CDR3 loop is CASSPGDQPQHF. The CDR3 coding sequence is TGTGCCAGCTCACCAGGAGATCAGCCCCAGCATTTT.

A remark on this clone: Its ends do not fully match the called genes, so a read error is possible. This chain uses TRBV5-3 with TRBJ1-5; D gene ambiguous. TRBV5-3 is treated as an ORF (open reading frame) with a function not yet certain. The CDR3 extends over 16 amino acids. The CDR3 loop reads CARSSTTTKCNQPQHF. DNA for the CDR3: TGTGCCAGGAGCTCAACGACAACCAAATGCAATCAGCCCCAGCATTTT.

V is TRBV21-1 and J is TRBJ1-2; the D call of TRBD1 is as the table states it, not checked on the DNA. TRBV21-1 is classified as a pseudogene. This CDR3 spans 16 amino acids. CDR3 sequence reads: CASSKVDNQTGGGYTF. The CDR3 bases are TGTGCCAGCAGCAAAGTGGATAATCAGACAGGGGGAGGCTACACCTTC.

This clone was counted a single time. CDR3 sequence reads: CASSSSGGSAYEQYF. In DNA form, the CDR3 reads TGTGCCAGCAGCTCATCAGGGGGCTCGGCCTACGAGCAGTACTTC. V is TRBV7-9 and J is TRBJ2-7; 8 nucleotides agree with TRBD1. With V trimmed by 4 bases and J by 2 bases, 7 bases remained unmatched. Germline CDR1 and CDR2: SEHNR and FQNEAQ (reference sequence). This CDR3 has 15 amino acids.

CDR3: CASSRTGTEAFF. The CDR3 bases are TGTGCCAGCAGCCGGACAGGCACTGAAGCTTTCTTT. The gene calls are TRBV14 and TRBJ1-1, with TRBD1 matching 7 bases. Germline V gives CDR1 SGHDN, CDR2 FVKESK. Trimming took 4 bases from V and 4 from J; bases not matched to a gene: 0. The CDR3 sequence is 12 residues long.

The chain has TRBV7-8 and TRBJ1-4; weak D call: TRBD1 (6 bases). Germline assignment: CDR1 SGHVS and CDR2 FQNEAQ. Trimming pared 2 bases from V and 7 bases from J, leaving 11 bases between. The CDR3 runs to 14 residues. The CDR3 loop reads CASSLYTGTEKLFF. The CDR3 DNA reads TGTGCCAGCAGCTTATATACAGGGACTGAAAAACTGTTTTTT. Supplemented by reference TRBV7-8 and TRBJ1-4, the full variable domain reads GAGVSQSPRYKVAKRGQDVALRCDPISGHVSLFWYQQALGQGPEFLTYFQNEAQLDKSGLPSDRFFAERPEGSVSTLKIQRTQQEDSAVYLCASSLYTGTEKLFFGSGTQLSVL.

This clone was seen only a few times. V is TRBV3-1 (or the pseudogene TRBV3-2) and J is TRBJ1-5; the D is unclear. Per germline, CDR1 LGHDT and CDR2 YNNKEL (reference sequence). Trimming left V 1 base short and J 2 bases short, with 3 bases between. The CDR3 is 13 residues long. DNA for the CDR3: TGTGCCAGCAGCCAAGCAGGCAATCAGCCCCAGCATTTT. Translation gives CASSQAGNQPQHF.

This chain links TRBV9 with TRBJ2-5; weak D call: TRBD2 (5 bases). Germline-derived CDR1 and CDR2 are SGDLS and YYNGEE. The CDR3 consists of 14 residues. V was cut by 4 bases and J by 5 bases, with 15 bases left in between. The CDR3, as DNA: TGTGCCAGCAGCCCCGGAGGTGGGGTGGAGACCCAGTACTTC. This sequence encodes CASSPGGGVETQYF.

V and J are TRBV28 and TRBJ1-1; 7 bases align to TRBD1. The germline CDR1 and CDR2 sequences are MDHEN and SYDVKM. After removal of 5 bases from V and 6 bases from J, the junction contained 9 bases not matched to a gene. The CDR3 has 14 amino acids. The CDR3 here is CASSPGQDTPEAFF. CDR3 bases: TGTGCCAGCAGTCCCGGACAGGATACCCCTGAAGCTTTCTTT.

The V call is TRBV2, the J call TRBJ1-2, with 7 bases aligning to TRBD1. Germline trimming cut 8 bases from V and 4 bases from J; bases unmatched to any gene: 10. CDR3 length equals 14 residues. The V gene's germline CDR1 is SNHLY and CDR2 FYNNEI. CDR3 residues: CASGRQGEIYGYTF. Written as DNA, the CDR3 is TGTGCCAGCGGTAGACAGGGAGAGATCTATGGCTACACCTTC. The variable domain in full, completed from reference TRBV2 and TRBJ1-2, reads EPEVTQTPSHQVTQMGQEVILRCVPISNHLYFYWYRQILGQKVEFLVSFYNNEISEKSEIFDDQFSVERPDGSNFTLKIRSTKLEDSAMYFCASGRQGEIYGYTFGSGTRLTVV.

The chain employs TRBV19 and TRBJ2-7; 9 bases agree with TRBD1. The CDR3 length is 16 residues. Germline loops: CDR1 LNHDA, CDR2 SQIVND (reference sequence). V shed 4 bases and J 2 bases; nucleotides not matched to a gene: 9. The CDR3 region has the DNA TGTGCCAGTAGTAAGTCCGGGACAGGGCGTACCTACGAGCAGTACTTC. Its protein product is CASSKSGTGRTYEQYF.